The 10 T cell receptor beta chains reported below all come from one sample, sequenced in a study of shared clonotypes between healthy human individuals. Assay: immunoSEQ multiplex PCR; the TCRdb copy retains only in-frame clones and omits some. The sample includes 2 million to 2.5 million clones, around 93% of them seen just once. Sequences were obtained from naive CD4+ T cells from PBMCs. The subset denotes: CD45RA+ positively selected. These receptors all stem from a man aged 18 to 35 in good health. Some clones in this sample may be carry-over from other donors' samples.

V and J are TRBV4-1 and TRBJ1-1; D gene unclear. CDR1 and CDR2 from the germline V gene are MGHRA and YSYEKL. The CDR3 has 15 amino acids. V lost 5 bases and J lost 1, with 14 bases in between. CDR3 DNA sequence: TGCGCCAGCAGCAAACTCCTGGCAGGGAACACTGAAGCTTTCTTT. Its protein product is CASSKLLAGNTEAFF.

The chain employs TRBV2 and TRBJ2-1, with 10 bases matching TRBD2. J was trimmed by 3 bases and V by 3 bases; bases with no gene match: 8. The CDR3 loop spans 17 amino acids. Germline V gene sequence: CDR1 SNHLY, CDR2 FYNNEI. The CDR3 here is CASSEPAGGSVYNEQFF. CDR3 coding DNA: TGTGCCAGCAGTGAGCCAGCGGGAGGGTCTGTCTACAATGAGCAGTTCTTC.

This rearrangement joins TRBV5-4 to TRBJ1-2; the match to TRBD1 covers 10 bases. This CDR3 comprises 15 residues. Germline values: CDR1 SGHNT, CDR2 YYREEE (reference sequence). Trimming took 1 base from V and 3 from J; bases not matched to a gene: 3. The DNA for the CDR3 is TGTGCCAGCAGCTTGACGACAGGGGGCCACTATGGCTACACCTTC. This gives the protein CASSLTTGGHYGYTF.

The rearrangement links TRBV5-1 to TRBJ2-2; 12 nucleotides match TRBD2. The V and J ends lost 7 bases and 5 bases, in that order; junction bases with no gene match: 15. CDR3 length equals 18 residues. Per the germline V gene, CDR1 is SGHRS and CDR2 is YFSETQ. CDR3 sequence: CASRTSRLAGAGTGELFF. CDR3 bases: TGCGCCAGCCGTACATCAAGACTAGCGGGAGCGGGGACCGGGGAGCTGTTTTTT.

CDR3 bases: TGCGCCAGCAGCTTGGAGCTAAGGAATGAGCAGTTCTTC. Its translation: CASSLELRNEQFF. The chain combines TRBV5-1 with TRBJ2-1; no reliable D call. The CDR3 consists of 13 residues. The germline V gene encodes CDR1 SGHRS and CDR2 YFSETQ. The V end was cut by 0 bases, the J end by 7 bases, with 8 bases between. The whole variable domain, filled in from reference TRBV5-1 and TRBJ2-1, reads KAGVTQTPRYLIKTRGQQVTLSCSPISGHRSVSWYQQTPGQGLQFLFEYFSETQRNKGNFPGRFSGRQFSNSRSEMNVSTLELGDSALYLCASSLELRNEQFFGPGTRLTVL.

The chain has TRBV14 and TRBJ2-7; tentative D call: TRBD1 (8 bases). CDR1 and CDR2 from the germline V gene are SGHDN and FVKESK. Trimming pared 6 bases from V and 6 bases from J, leaving 27 bases between. The CDR3 consists of 17 residues. The CDR3 DNA reads TGTGCCAGCAGTACAGCAGCGGGACAGGAGACGATGGGCGAGCAGTACTTC. Encoded protein: CASSTAAGQETMGEQYF. The whole variable domain, remainder taken from reference TRBV14 and TRBJ2-7, is EAGVTQFPSHSVIEKGQTVTLRCDPISGHDNLYWYRRVMGKEIKFLLHFVKESKQDESGMPNNRFLAERTGGTYSTLKVQPAELEDSGVYFCASSTAAGQETMGEQYFGPGTRLTVT.

The chain couples TRBV27 to TRBJ1-5; 8 positions agree with TRBD1. J was trimmed by 4 bases and V by 1 base; bases with no gene match: 21. The length of the CDR3 is 21 residues. Germline V gene data show CDR1 as MNHEY and CDR2 as SMNVEV (reference sequence). The CDR3 DNA is TGTGCCAGCAGTTTATGGGGCCCCCGGGACCCCACCACAGGGGGAAATCAGCCCCAGCATTTT. It specifies CASSLWGPRDPTTGGNQPQHF.

This clone was counted a few times. V gene TRBV2 combines with J gene TRBJ2-2; 10 bases align to TRBD2. Germline V CDR1 and CDR2: SNHLY, FYNNEI. Trimming took 5 bases from V and 8 from J; bases not matched to a gene: 8. The CDR3 covers 15 residues. This CDR3 reads CASSLAGGGTGELFF. The CDR3 DNA reads TGTGCCAGCAGTTTAGCGGGAGGTGGGACGGGGGAGCTGTTTTTT.

The chain has TRBV7-9 and TRBJ1-4; D unresolved. The CDR3 sequence is 14 residues long. Germline V gene data show CDR1 as SEHNR and CDR2 as FQNEAQ (reference sequence). V lost 0 bases and J lost 8, with 10 bases in between. CDR3: CASSLATTSEKLFF. The CDR3 bases are TGTGCCAGCAGCTTAGCGACCACTTCGGAAAAACTGTTTTTT.

This clone was seen a single time. The chain recombines TRBV18 with TRBJ2-7, with D unresolved. This CDR3 spans 16 amino acids. V was clipped by 4 bases and J by 2 bases, with 18 bases between them. Germline values: CDR1 KGHSH, CDR2 LQKENI. The CDR3 nucleotides read TGTGCCAGCTCACTGGCCAGGAGTCCTTCTACCTACGAGCAGTACTTC. It codes for CASSLARSPSTYEQYF.